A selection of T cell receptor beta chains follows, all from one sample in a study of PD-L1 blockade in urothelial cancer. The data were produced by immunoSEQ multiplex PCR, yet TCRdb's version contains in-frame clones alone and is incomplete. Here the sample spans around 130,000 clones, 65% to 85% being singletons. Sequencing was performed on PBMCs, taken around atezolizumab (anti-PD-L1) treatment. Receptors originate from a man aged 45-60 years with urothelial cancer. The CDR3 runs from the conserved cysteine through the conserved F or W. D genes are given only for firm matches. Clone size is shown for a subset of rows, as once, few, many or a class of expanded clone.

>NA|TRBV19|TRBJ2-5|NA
TGTGCCAGTAGTATAGTGAGCGGCCCACAAGAGACCCAGTACTTC
CASSIVSGPQETQYF
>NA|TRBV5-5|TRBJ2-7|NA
TGTGCCAGCAGCTTGGTTCAGTCCTACGAGCAGTACTTC
CASSLVQSYEQYF
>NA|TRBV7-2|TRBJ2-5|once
TGTGCCAGCAGCTTAGTCGCGGGAAAAGAGACCCAGTACTTC
CASSLVAGKETQYF
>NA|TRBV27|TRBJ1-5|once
TGTGCCAGCAGTTTGCGGGGGCTGAGCAATCAGCCCCAGCATTTT
CASSLRGLSNQPQHF
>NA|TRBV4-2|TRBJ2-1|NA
TGTGCCAGCAGCCAAGATCAGACAGTTGGGAATGAGCAGTTCTTC
CASSQDQTVGNEQFF
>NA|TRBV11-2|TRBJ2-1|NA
TGTGCCAGCAGCTTAGGACAGCTGAATGGCAATGAGCAGTTCTTC
CASSLGQLNGNEQFF
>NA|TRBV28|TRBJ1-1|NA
TGTGCCAGCATTCCACAGGCTGTCCTGGGCACTGAAGCTTTCTTT
CASIPQAVLGTEAFF
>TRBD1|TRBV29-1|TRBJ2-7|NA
TGCAGCGACGGCTGGAGACAGGGGACCTACGAGCAGTACTTC
CSDGWRQGTYEQYF
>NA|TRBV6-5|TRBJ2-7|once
TGTGCCAGCAGTGAGACTACATACGAGCAGTACTTC
CASSETTYEQYF
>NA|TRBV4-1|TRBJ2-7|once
TGCGCCAGCAGCCAAGGGCTAGGACTAGGGGGCGAGCAGTACTTC
CASSQGLGLGGEQYF
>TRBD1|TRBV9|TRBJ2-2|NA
TGTGCCAGCGGGAGACAGGGCGCGAGCACCGGGGAGCTGTTTTTT
CASGRQGASTGELFF
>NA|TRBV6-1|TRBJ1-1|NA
TGTGCCGGACGACGGGCGGGGAGAACTGAAGCTTTCTTT
CAGRRAGRTEAFF
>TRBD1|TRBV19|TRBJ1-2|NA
TGTGCCAGTAGTGTCTCTCTGGGTGTGACAGGGGGCATGGATGGCTACACCTTC
CASSVSLGVTGGMDGYTF
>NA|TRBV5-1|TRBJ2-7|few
TGCGCCAGCAGCCCCAACTACTACGAGCAGTACTTC
CASSPNYYEQYF
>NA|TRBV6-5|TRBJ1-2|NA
TGTGCCAGCCGCAGAACTACTAACTATGGCTACACCTTC
CASRRTTNYGYTF
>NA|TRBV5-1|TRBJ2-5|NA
TGCGCCAGCAGCTCCAGAGGGCTTAGCCAAGAGACCCAGTACTTC
CASSSRGLSQETQYF
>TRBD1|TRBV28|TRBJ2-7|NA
TGTGCCACCAGCCAAGGACAGGCCATTCGGCAGTACTTC
CATSQGQAIRQYF
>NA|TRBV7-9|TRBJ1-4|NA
TGTGCCAGCAGCCGGGGGGCAACTAATGAAAAACTGTTTTTT
CASSRGATNEKLFF
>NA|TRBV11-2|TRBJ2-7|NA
TGTGCCAGCCAGGGATCTGGCTACGAGCAGTACTTC
CASQGSGYEQYF
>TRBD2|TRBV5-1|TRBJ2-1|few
TGCGCCAGCAGCTTTCTAGCGGGGAATGAGCAGTTCTTC
CASSFLAGNEQFF
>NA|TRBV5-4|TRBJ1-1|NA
TGTGCCAGCAGCTTGCAGGGGATGAACACTGAAGCTTTCTTT
CASSLQGMNTEAFF
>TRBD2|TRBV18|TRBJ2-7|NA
TGTGCCAGCTCACCACCTGCGGGAGGCCCCTACGAGCAGTACTTC
CASSPPAGGPYEQYF
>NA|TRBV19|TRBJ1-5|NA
TGTGCCAGTACACCAGGACAGCTCAATCAGCCCCAGCATTTT
CASTPGQLNQPQHF
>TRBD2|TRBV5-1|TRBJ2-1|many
TGCGCCAGCAGCTTGGTTCTAGCGGGAGGAGGCGAGCAGTTCTTC
CASSLVLAGGGEQFF
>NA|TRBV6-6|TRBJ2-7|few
TGTGCCAGCAGTTACTCCAACGAGCAGTACTTC
CASSYSNEQYF
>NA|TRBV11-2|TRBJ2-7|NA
TGTGCCAGCAGCCCCCATATGAGGAGCGACGAGCAGTACTTC
CASSPHMRSDEQYF
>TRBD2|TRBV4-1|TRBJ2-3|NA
TGCGCCAGCAGCCAAGACATTTTGGGGGGGACGGGAGGTACAGATACGCAGTATTTT
CASSQDILGGTGGTDTQYF
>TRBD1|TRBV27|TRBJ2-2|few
TGTGCCAGCAGCCCCTTGAAGGGGACAGGGGCCACCGGGGAGCTGTTTTTT
CASSPLKGTGATGELFF
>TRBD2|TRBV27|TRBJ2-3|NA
TGTGCCAGCAGCTATGGGGGAGGGCCGACAGATACGCAGTATTTT
CASSYGGGPTDTQYF
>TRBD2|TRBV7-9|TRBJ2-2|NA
TGTGCCAGCAGCCACAAAACTAGCGGAACCACTAAAATCACCGGGGAGCTGTTTTTT
CASSHKTSGTTKITGELFF
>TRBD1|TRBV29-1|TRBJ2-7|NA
TGCAGCGTTGAAAGACAGGGACACGAGCAGTACTTC
CSVERQGHEQYF
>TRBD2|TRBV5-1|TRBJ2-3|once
TGCGCCAGCAGCCAGGCGGCGGGAGGGCCTAGTTCAGATACGCAGTATTTT
CASSQAAGGPSSDTQYF
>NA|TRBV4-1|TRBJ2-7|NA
TGCGCCAGCAGCCGAAATAGGGGGGGACAGGATCTCTACGAGCAGTACTTC
CASSRNRGGQDLYEQYF
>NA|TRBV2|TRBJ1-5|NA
TGTGCCAGCAGTCGGGAACGGGATCAGCCCCAGCATTTT
CASSRERDQPQHF
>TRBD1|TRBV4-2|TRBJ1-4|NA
TGTGCCAGCAGCAACACAGGGGGCGGCGATGAAAAACTGTTTTTT
CASSNTGGGDEKLFF
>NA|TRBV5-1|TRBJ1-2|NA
TGCGCCAGCAGCTTCTCGGGGGAGGTCTATGGCTACACCTTC
CASSFSGEVYGYTF
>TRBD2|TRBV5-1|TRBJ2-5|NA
TGCGCCAGCAGCCCGGGACTAGCGGGAGTTCAGGAGACCCAGTACTTC
CASSPGLAGVQETQYF
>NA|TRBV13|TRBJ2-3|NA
TGTGCCAGCAGCTCAGAGGTGCAGAACACAGATACGCAGTATTTT
CASSSEVQNTDTQYF
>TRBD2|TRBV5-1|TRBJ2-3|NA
TGCGCCAGCAGCTTGGACTGGGGGGGAGATACGCAGTATTTT
CASSLDWGGDTQYF
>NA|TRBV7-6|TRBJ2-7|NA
TGTGCCAGCAGCTTAGCGAGAACGACGAGGAGCTCCTACGAGCAGTACTTC
CASSLARTTRSSYEQYF
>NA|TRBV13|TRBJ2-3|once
TGTGCCAGCAGCTTATCTGGGGGCCAGGTAGATACGCAGTATTTT
CASSLSGGQVDTQYF
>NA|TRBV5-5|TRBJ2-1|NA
TGTGCCAGCAGCTTGGTGGCCAGGGGCCCGTACAATGAGCAGTTCTTC
CASSLVARGPYNEQFF
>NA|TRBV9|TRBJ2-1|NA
TGTGCCAGCAGCGTAGTGGATCACAGTCGAAATGAGCAGTTCTTC
CASSVVDHSRNEQFF
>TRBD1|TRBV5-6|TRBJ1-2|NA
TGTGCCAGCAGCTGGGGACAGGTTAACTATGGCTACACCTTC
CASSWGQVNYGYTF
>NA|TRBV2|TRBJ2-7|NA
TGTGCCAGCAGTGAGGGGCAGAACCTACGTGAGCAGTACTTC
CASSEGQNLREQYF
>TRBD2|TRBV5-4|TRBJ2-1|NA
TGTGCCAGCAGCCCCGCGGGAGGAGAGCAGTTCTTC
CASSPAGGEQFF
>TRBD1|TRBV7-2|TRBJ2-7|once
TGTGCCAGCAGCTTAGCCTCACAGGGGGCCAAATACGAGCAGTACTTC
CASSLASQGAKYEQYF
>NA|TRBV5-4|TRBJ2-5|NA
TGTGCCAGCAGCTTGGCCGGTAGAACTACCCAAGAGACCCAGTACTTC
CASSLAGRTTQETQYF
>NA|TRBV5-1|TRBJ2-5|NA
TGCGCCAGCAGCTTGGGAGGCGGAGGAGGCCAAGAGACCCAGTACTTC
CASSLGGGGGQETQYF
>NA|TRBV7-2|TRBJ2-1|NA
TGTGCCAGCAGCTTAAAGGGAGGCCTGTACAATGAGCAGTTCTTC
CASSLKGGLYNEQFF
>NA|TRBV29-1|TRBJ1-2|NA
TGCAGCGCCGGAGGTGACTATGGCTACACCTTC
CSAGGDYGYTF
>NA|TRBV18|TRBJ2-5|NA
TGTGCCAGCTCAAACAATGGGGGCCACCAAGAGACCCAGTACTTC
CASSNNGGHQETQYF
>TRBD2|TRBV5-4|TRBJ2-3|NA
TGTGCCAGCAGCATAGGCGGGAGAGAGAGCACAGATACGCAGTATTTT
CASSIGGRESTDTQYF
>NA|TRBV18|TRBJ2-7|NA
TGTGCCAGCTCAGCCAGGGGGGCAGCCTACGAGCAGTACTTC
CASSARGAAYEQYF
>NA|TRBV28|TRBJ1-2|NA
TGTGCCAGCAGTGGGCCGGATCGCCTCACTAACTATGGCTACACCTTC
CASSGPDRLTNYGYTF
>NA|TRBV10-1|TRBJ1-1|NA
TGCGCCAGCAGTGAATTTCGTACAGGTCGAAGCACTGAAGCTTTCTTT
CASSEFRTGRSTEAFF
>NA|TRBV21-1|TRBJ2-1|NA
TGTGCCAGCAGCAAAGGGGAGCACTGTAGCGGGAGTACGTACAATGAGCAGTTCTTC
CASSKGEHCSGSTYNEQFF
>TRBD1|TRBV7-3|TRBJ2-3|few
TGTGCCAGCAGCAGAGGGACAGACACTAGCACAGATACGCAGTATTTT
CASSRGTDTSTDTQYF
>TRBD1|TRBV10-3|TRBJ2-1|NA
TGTGCCATCAGTTCCACTTTACCGGGACAGGGCAATGAGCAGTTCTTC
CAISSTLPGQGNEQFF